This T cell receptor beta chain is drawn from a study of human versus mouse CDR3 diversity and MHC coevolution. TCRdb's copy holds only in-frame clones and misses some; the assay was immunoSEQ multiplex PCR. The profile shows 60,000 to 95,000 clones, roughly 92% of them singletons. The ends were cut back, 3 bases at V and 2 bases at J, with 7 bases in the middle. Looked up from germline, CDR1 is SQVTM and CDR2 is ANQGSEA. The CDR3 is 12 residues long. Sorting isolated naive CD4 T cells lacking CD45RO and expressing CD62L. General observations from the study: By iCHAO1, human TCR beta clonotypes numbered some 1.6 million, the most. Compared with mice, human CDR3s carried more deletions and insertions on average. In humans, T-cell selection involved over 5 MHC II alleles.

This clone was picked up one time. Its antigen is still unknown. The TCR originated in a person between 25 and 70 years old in good health. Material: naive CD4+ T cells from blood. Described subset: CD45RO-negative CD62L-positive naive CD4 T cells. V gene TRBV29-1 combines with J gene TRBJ1-2, with D hard to call. CDR3 amino acids: CSVDSGNYGYTF. CDR3 nucleotides: TGCAGCGTTGATTCGGGGAACTATGGCTACACCTTC.